These T cell receptor beta chains were read from a single sample in a study of cytomegalovirus exposure and HLA in healthy donors. The data were produced by immunoSEQ multiplex PCR, yet TCRdb's version contains in-frame clones alone and is incomplete. Of roughly 150,000 clones listed, approximately 81% are singletons. Sequenced material: PBMCs. The receptors here all came from a man younger than 40 in good health and CMV-seropositive. Each CDR3 is given with its conserved first and last residue. D genes are given only for firm matches. The listing skips clone size in some rows; elsewhere it reads once, few, many or a size class.

>-|TRBJ1-3|TRBV19|-
CASSPRGTSGNTIYF
TGTGCCAGTAGCCCCAGGGGAACATCTGGAAACACCATATATTTT
>-|TRBJ2-1|TRBV14|-
CASSPVNSNEQFF
TGTGCCAGCAGCCCGGTCAATTCCAATGAGCAGTTCTTC
>-|TRBJ2-3|TRBV19|TRBD1
CASSDRGRTDTQYF
TGTGCCAGTAGTGACAGGGGGCGAACAGATACGCAGTATTTT
>-|TRBJ1-5|TRBV2|-
CASSDRDQPQHF
TGTGCCAGCAGTGACAGGGATCAGCCCCAGCATTTT
>-|TRBJ1-1|TRBV4-3|-
CASSLDFEWTEAFF
TGCGCCAGCAGCCTCGACTTCGAATGGACTGAAGCTTTCTTT
>-|TRBJ2-3|TRBV7-2|-
CASSSSTRRDTQYF
TGTGCCAGCAGCTCCTCTACTAGGCGGGATACGCAGTATTTT
>-|TRBJ2-3|TRBV7-8|-
CASSFGGSTDTQYF
TGTGCCAGCAGCTTTGGGGGGAGCACAGATACGCAGTATTTT
>-|TRBJ2-3|TRBV5-6|-
CASSLDVSTDTQYF
TGTGCCAGCAGCTTGGACGTGTCTACGGATACGCAGTATTTT
>-|TRBJ2-5|TRBV2|-
CASSKEGRETQYF
TGTGCCAGCAGTAAGGAGGGCCGCGAGACCCAGTACTTC
>-|TRBJ1-6|TRBV9|-
CASSPQRDSPLHF
TGTGCCAGCAGCCCCCAGCGGGATTCACCCCTCCACTTT
>-|TRBJ2-7|TRBV5-4|-
CASSSRFPTYEQYF
TGTGCCAGCAGCTCCAGGTTCCCCACCTACGAGCAGTACTTC
>-|TRBJ2-2|TRBV9|TRBD2
CASSVWREISSGELFF
TGTGCCAGCAGCGTATGGCGGGAGATCTCTTCCGGGGAGCTGTTTTTT
>once|TRBJ2-1|TRBV10-2|TRBD1
CASKRDRSSYNEQFF
TGCGCCAGCAAAAGGGACAGGAGCTCCTACAATGAGCAGTTCTTC
>-|TRBJ2-7|TRBV16|TRBD2
CASSQSLAGGPKYEQYF
TGTGCCAGCAGCCAATCCCTCGCGGGAGGGCCAAAGTACGAGCAGTACTTC
>-|TRBJ2-4|TRBV5-1|TRBD1
CASSVGTGGNIQYF
TGCGCCAGCAGCGTCGGGACAGGAGGAAACATTCAGTACTTC
>-|TRBJ2-3|TRBV9|-
CASTQLGLTTDTQYF
TGTGCCAGCACCCAATTGGGACTTACCACAGATACGCAGTATTTT
>-|TRBJ1-4|TRBV9|-
CASSGGQHPEKLFF
TGTGCCAGCAGCGGCGGACAGCATCCTGAAAAACTGTTTTTT
>-|TRBJ2-4|TRBV4-3|-
CASSQDWGEAKNIQYF
TGCGCCAGCAGCCAAGATTGGGGGGAAGCCAAAAACATTCAGTACTTC
>once|TRBJ2-1|TRBV4-1|-
CASSPEEPGSYNEQFF
TGCGCCAGCAGCCCCGAGGAGCCCGGCTCCTACAATGAGCAGTTCTTC
>-|TRBJ2-2|TRBV7-2|-
CASSWRDSGELFF
TGTGCCAGCAGCTGGCGGGACAGCGGGGAGCTGTTTTTT
>once|TRBJ1-1|TRBV7-9|-
CASSAIQGSMNTEAFF
TGTGCCAGCAGCGCAATCCAGGGGTCCATGAACACTGAAGCTTTCTTT
>-|TRBJ2-2|TRBV5-6|-
CASSLEPPLMNTGELFF
TGTGCCAGCAGCCTCGAGCCACCCCTGATGAACACCGGGGAGCTGTTTTTT
>-|TRBJ2-4|TRBV5-1|-
CASSRGNGKNIQYF
TGCGCCAGCAGCCGCGGGAATGGCAAAAACATTCAGTACTTC
>once|TRBJ2-3|TRBV5-4|-
CASSLGRSLTDTQYF
TGTGCCAGCAGCTTGGGGAGGAGTCTCACAGATACGCAGTATTTT
>few|TRBJ1-2|TRBV10-3|TRBD1
CAISEFYRGQYYGYTF
TGTGCCATCAGTGAGTTTTACAGGGGGCAATACTATGGCTACACCTTC
>-|TRBJ1-4|TRBV7-9|TRBD1
CASNLADGTGNEKLFF
TGTGCCAGCAACCTAGCTGATGGGACAGGGAATGAAAAACTGTTTTTT
>-|TRBJ1-5|TRBV2|TRBD1
CASAGTGVRSNQPQHF
TGTGCCAGCGCCGGGACAGGGGTTCGGAGCAATCAGCCCCAGCATTTT
>-|TRBJ1-2|TRBV28|-
CASLGGSGVNYGYTF
TGTGCCAGCTTGGGGGGGTCGGGAGTTAACTATGGCTACACCTTC
>-|TRBJ2-5|TRBV5-1|-
CASSLEGEETQYF
TGCGCCAGCAGCTTAGAAGGGGAAGAGACCCAGTACTTC
>-|TRBJ2-3|TRBV5-1|TRBD2
CASSLVAGVSTDTQYF
TGCGCCAGCAGCTTGGTGGCGGGAGTTAGCACAGATACGCAGTATTTT
>-|TRBJ2-2|TRBV10-1|TRBD2
CASSPGGLANTGELFF
TGCGCCAGCAGTCCGGGAGGCCTCGCGAACACCGGGGAGCTGTTTTTT